This T cell receptor beta chain was captured by sequencing in a study of T cell responses to AZD1222 COVID-19 vaccine. The V gene end was trimmed by 6 bases and the J gene end by 4 bases; junction bases not matched to a gene: 11. Germline V gene sequence: CDR1 MGHRA, CDR2 YSYEKL. CDR3 size: 16 residues. The method was immunoSEQ multiplex PCR; TCRdb's version includes in-frame clones alone and lacks a portion of them. The table lists 110,000 to 150,000 clones, 85% to 95% of them singletons. This rearrangement joins TRBV4-1 to TRBJ2-7, with 11 bases matching TRBD1. The input for sequencing was peripheral blood, taken on day 0 of MenACWY control vaccination. The receptor comes from an adult in good health. CDR3 sequence (DNA): TGCGCCAGCAGTTCCATCCCGGGGACAGGGGGGTACGAGCAGTACTTC. Its translation is CASSSIPGTGGYEQYF.